The 16 T cell receptor beta chains presented below share a single source sample, sequenced in a study of CD8 T cells in Susac syndrome. With random hexamers, 0.5 to 1 ug RNA was reverse transcribed. Via MiXCR, TCRdb re-called the immunoSEQ multiplex PCR reads, giving one row per CDR3 protein. The table includes about 130,000 distinct CDR3 sequences, approximately 95% detected once. Sample: CD8+ T cells from PBMCs. The receptors come from a human donor with Susac syndrome.

V is TRBV12-3 or TRBV12-4 and J is TRBJ1-5; D uncertain. The CDR3 is made up of 13 amino acids. V lost 6 bases and J lost 6, with 12 bases in between. CDR3 sequence reads: CASSRVVGQPQHF. The CDR3 DNA reads TGTGCCAGCAGCCGCGTGGTAGGTCAGCCCCAGCATTTT.

This clonotype is a singleton in its sample. The gene calls are TRBV4-1 and TRBJ1-4; 10 bases fit TRBD1. This CDR3 spans 18 amino acids. The junction had 12 bases not matched to a gene; V was cut back by 4 bases and J by 4 bases. The germline V gene encodes CDR1 MGHRA and CDR2 YSYEKL. The CDR3 here is CASSPRQGASNHNEKLFF. CDR3 bases: TGCGCCAGCAGCCCGCGACAGGGGGCTTCGAACCATAATGAAAAACTGTTTTTT.

The V call is TRBV10-2, the J call TRBJ1-3, with D hard to call. The CDR3 covers 11 residues. Trimming stripped 8 bases from V and 2 bases from J, with 4 bases between. Germline lookup yields CDR1 WSHSY and CDR2 SAAADI. For the CDR3, the DNA is TGCGCCAGCCGTCCTGGAAACACCATATATTTT. It translates to CASRPGNTIYF.

V and J are TRBV24-1 and TRBJ2-7; TRBD1 is a possible D gene (6 bases). The CDR3 totals 14 residues. Germline V CDR1 and CDR2: KGHDR, SFDVKD. V lost 2 bases and J 4 bases, leaving 11 bases between the germline ends. DNA for the CDR3: TGTGCCACCAGTGATTCAGGGGACGGTTACGAGCAGTACTTC. Residues: CATSDSGDGYEQYF.

In its sample, this clonotype was seen once. The gene calls are TRBV3-1 and TRBJ2-3, with D unclear. V was shortened by 4 bases and J by 10 bases, with 15 bases between the two germline ends. Germline V lookup: CDR1 LGHDT, CDR2 YNNKEL (reference sequence). This CDR3 spans 13 amino acids. The CDR3 coding sequence is TGTGCCAGCAGCCCTGAAGCCCCCGCTCCGCAGTATTTT. This codes for CASSPEAPAPQYF.

This clonotype appeared once. The chain is built from TRBV11-2 and TRBJ2-7, with TRBD1 matching over 11 bases. Trimming took 5 bases from V and 2 from J; bases not matched to a gene: 5. This CDR3 has 15 residues. Germline CDR1 is SGHAT and CDR2 is FQNNGV. The CDR3 spells CASSGGTGGTYEQYF. The CDR3 DNA is TGTGCCAGCAGCGGGGGGACAGGGGGGACCTACGAGCAGTACTTC.

The J gene is TRBJ1-5, the V gene TRBV25-1, with D hard to call. The V and J ends lost 2 bases and 2 bases respectively, with 10 bases between them. The CDR3 loop spans 15 amino acids. CDR1 is MGHDK and CDR2 is SYGVNS in the germline V gene. The CDR3 DNA reads TGTGCCAGCAGTGAACCGAACAGTGGCAATCAGCCCCAGCATTTT. As protein: CASSEPNSGNQPQHF. Based on the CDR3 plus reference TRBV25-1 and TRBJ1-5, the full variable domain is EADIYQTPRYLVIGTGKKITLECSQTMGHDKMYWYQQDPGMELHLIHYSYGVNSTEKGDLSSESTVSRIRTEHFPLTLESARPSHTSQYLCASSEPNSGNQPQHFGDGTRLSIL.

The rearrangement links TRBV4-1 to TRBJ1-2; 7 positions match TRBD1. Per the germline V gene, CDR1 is MGHRA and CDR2 is YSYEKL. The CDR3 is 14 residues long. Germline trimming cut 6 bases from V and 7 bases from J; bases unmatched to any gene: 11. CDR3 DNA sequence: TGCGCCAGCAGGAAAAACAGGGGCAGGGGTGGCTACACCTTC. Its protein product is CASRKNRGRGGYTF.

This chain links TRBV20-1 with TRBJ1-1; D gene uncertain. This CDR3 comprises 10 residues. Trimming left V 6 bases short and J 5 bases short, with 7 bases between. Germline assignment: CDR1 DFQATT and CDR2 SNEGSKA (reference sequence). For the CDR3, the DNA is TGCAGTGCCAGCACGACTGAAGCTTTCTTT. This codes for CSASTTEAFF.

This chain uses TRBV27 with TRBJ1-5; no reliable D call. Looked up from germline, CDR1 is MNHEY and CDR2 is SMNVEV (reference sequence). This CDR3 is built from 14 residues. Deletions cut 2 bases from V and 5 bases from J, with 10 bases between. The CDR3 region has the DNA TGTGCCAGCAGTTTAACTGGACGTGATCAGCCCCAGCATTTT. Translated: CASSLTGRDQPQHF.

The V gene is TRBV11-2, the J gene TRBJ2-2; tentatively, D is TRBD2 (6 bases). CDR1 and CDR2 from the germline V gene are SGHAT and FQNNGV. Deletions cut 2 bases from V and 4 bases from J, with 14 bases between. This CDR3 spans 16 amino acids. The CDR3 reads CASSLSEWRGTGELFF. The CDR3 DNA is TGTGCCAGCAGCTTATCTGAGTGGAGGGGCACCGGGGAGCTGTTTTTT.

The V call is TRBV9, the J call TRBJ2-7, with D unclear. The CDR3 length is 12 residues. Germline V gene data show CDR1 as SGDLS and CDR2 as YYNGEE. V shed 3 bases and J shed 6 bases, with 10 bases lying between them. The DNA for the CDR3 is TGTGCCAGCAGCGGACGGGCGTCCGAGCAGTACTTC. Translation: CASSGRASEQYF.

This chain joins TRBV12-3 or TRBV12-4 and TRBJ1-3; 9 nucleotides align to TRBD1. The trim removed 8 bases at V and 0 bases at J, leaving 20 bases unmatched. The CDR3 extends over 20 amino acids. The CDR3 loop is CASGEDGTGTLTPSGNTIYF. The DNA for the CDR3 is TGTGCCAGCGGGGAAGACGGGACAGGGACTCTTACCCCCTCTGGAAACACCATATATTTT.

The chain carries TRBV2 and TRBJ2-3; a weak D match, TRBD2 (5 bases). CDR1 and CDR2 from the germline V gene are SNHLY and FYNNEI. The CDR3 sequence is 15 residues long. V was shortened by 1 base and J by 6 bases, with 14 bases between the two germline ends. The CDR3 reads CASSEEETPGDTQYF. CDR3 coding DNA: TGTGCCAGCAGTGAAGAGGAGACCCCGGGGGATACGCAGTATTTT.

This sequence joins TRBV27 and TRBJ2-3; the match to TRBD2 covers 8 bases. Germline trimming cut 10 bases from V and 5 bases from J; bases unmatched to any gene: 11. The CDR3 is 14 residues long. Germline CDR1 reads MNHEY; CDR2 reads SMNVEV (reference sequence). The DNA of the CDR3 is TGTGCCATCAAGAGCGGGAGCGTGGGAGATACGCAGTATTTT. This gives the protein CAIKSGSVGDTQYF.

The gene calls are TRBV20-1 and TRBJ2-1, with 10 bases aligning to TRBD1. CDR3 size: 16 residues. Germline loops: CDR1 DFQATT, CDR2 SNEGSKA (reference sequence). With 4 bases clipped from V and 4 bases from J, the junction kept 10 bases outside the gene matches. CDR3 sequence: CSATETGGRVYNEQFF. The DNA for the CDR3 is TGCAGTGCTACCGAGACAGGGGGCAGAGTTTACAATGAGCAGTTCTTC.